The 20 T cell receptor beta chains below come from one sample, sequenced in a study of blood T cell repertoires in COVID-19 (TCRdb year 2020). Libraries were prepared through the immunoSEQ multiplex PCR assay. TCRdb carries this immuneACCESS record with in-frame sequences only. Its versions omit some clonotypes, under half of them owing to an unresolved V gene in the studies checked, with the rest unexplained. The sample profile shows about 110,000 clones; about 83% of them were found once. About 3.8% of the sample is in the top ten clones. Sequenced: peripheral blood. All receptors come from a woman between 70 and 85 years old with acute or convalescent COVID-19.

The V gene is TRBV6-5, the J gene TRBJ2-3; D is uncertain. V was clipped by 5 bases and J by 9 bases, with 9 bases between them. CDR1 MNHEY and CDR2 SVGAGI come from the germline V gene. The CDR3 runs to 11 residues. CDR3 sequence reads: CASSPLTTQYF. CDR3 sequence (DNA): TGTGCCAGCAGTCCCCTGACAACGCAGTATTTT.

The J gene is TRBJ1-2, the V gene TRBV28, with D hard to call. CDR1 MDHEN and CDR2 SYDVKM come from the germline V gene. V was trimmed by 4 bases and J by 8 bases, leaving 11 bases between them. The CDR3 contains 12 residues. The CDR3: CASSSQTWGYTF. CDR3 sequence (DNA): TGTGCCAGCAGTTCACAAACCTGGGGCTACACCTTC.

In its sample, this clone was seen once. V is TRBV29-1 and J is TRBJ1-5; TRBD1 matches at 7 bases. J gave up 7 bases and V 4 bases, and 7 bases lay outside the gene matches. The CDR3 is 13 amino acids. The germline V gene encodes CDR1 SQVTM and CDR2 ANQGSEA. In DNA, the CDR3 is TGCAGCGTTGGAGGGGGCAGGGGGCAGCCCCAGCATTTT. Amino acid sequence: CSVGGGRGQPQHF.

The CDR3, as DNA: TGTGCCAGCAGTCTCGACACGATGGAGCGGGGAAGCTCCTACAATGAGCAGTTCTTC. Protein product: CASSLDTMERGSSYNEQFF. This chain connects TRBV11-3 to TRBJ2-1; 7 nucleotides agree with TRBD2. The length of the CDR3 is 19 residues. CDR1 and CDR2 from the germline V gene are SGHNT and YENEEA. V shed 6 bases, J shed 0 bases, and the junction held 17 bases outside the gene matches.

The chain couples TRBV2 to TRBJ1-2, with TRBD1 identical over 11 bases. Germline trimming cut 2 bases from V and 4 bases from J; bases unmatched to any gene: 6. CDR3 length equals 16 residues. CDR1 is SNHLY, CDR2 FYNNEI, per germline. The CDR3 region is CASSEWTGGLAYGYTF. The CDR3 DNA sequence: TGTGCCAGCAGTGAATGGACAGGGGGCTTAGCCTATGGCTACACCTTC.

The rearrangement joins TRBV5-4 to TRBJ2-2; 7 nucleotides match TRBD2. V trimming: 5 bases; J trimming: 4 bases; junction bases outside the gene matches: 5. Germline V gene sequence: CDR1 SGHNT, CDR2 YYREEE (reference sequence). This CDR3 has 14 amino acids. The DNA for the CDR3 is TGTGCCAGCAGGCGGGACTACTTCACCGGGGAGCTGTTTTTT. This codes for CASRRDYFTGELFF.

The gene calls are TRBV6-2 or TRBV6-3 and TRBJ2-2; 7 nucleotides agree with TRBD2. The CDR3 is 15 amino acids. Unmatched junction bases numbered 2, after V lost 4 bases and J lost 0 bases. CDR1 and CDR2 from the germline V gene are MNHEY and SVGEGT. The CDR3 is CASSFLAANTGELFF. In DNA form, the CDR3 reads TGTGCCAGCAGTTTCCTAGCGGCGAACACCGGGGAGCTGTTTTTT.

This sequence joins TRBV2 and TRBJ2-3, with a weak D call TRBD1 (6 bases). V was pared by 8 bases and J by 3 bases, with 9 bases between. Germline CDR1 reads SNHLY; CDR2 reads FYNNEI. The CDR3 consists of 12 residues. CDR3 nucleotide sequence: TGTGCCAGCCGAGGACAGACAGATACGCAGTATTTT. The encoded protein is CASRGQTDTQYF.

CDR3 amino acids: CASSTTGDSNQPQHF. The CDR3 nucleotides read TGTGCCAGCAGTACCACAGGGGATAGCAATCAGCCCCAGCATTTT. The J gene is TRBJ1-5, the V gene TRBV28, with 7 bases aligning to TRBD1. The junction had 4 bases not matched to a gene; V was cut back by 5 bases and J by 0 bases. The CDR3 is 15 residues long. Germline V gene lookup returns CDR1 MDHEN and CDR2 SYDVKM.

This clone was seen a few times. CDR3 in amino acids: CASSKGGARGEKLFF. In DNA form, the CDR3 reads TGTGCCAGCAGCAAAGGGGGCGCGAGAGGAGAAAAACTGTTTTTT. This sequence joins TRBV21-1 and TRBJ1-4; no DNA check was done on the table's D call, TRBD1. TRBV21-1 is marked as a pseudogene. The CDR3 has 15 amino acids.

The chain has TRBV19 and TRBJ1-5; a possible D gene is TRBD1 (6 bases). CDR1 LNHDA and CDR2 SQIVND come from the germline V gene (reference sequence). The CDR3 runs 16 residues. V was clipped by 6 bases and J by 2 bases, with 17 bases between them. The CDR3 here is CASSFWGGQGNQPQHF. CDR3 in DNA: TGTGCCAGTAGCTTCTGGGGGGGGCAAGGCAATCAGCCCCAGCATTTT. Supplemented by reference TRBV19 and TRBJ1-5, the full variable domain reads DGGITQSPKYLFRKEGQNVTLSCEQNLNHDAMYWYRQDPGQGLRLIYYSQIVNDFQKGDIAEGYSVSREKKESFPLTVTSAQKNPTAFYLCASSFWGGQGNQPQHFGDGTRLSIL.

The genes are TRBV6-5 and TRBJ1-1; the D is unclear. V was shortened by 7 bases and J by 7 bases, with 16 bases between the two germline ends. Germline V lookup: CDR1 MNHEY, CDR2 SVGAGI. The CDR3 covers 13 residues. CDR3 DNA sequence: TGTGCCAGCACTAAACCCGGTGCGGTTGAAGCTTTCTTT. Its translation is CASTKPGAVEAFF.

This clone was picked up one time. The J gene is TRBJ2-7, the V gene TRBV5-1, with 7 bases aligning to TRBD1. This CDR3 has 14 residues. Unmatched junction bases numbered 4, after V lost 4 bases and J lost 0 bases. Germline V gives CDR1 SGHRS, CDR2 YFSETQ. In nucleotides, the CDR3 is TGCGCCAGCAGCCCCGGGACAGCCTCCTACGAGCAGTACTTC. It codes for CASSPGTASYEQYF.

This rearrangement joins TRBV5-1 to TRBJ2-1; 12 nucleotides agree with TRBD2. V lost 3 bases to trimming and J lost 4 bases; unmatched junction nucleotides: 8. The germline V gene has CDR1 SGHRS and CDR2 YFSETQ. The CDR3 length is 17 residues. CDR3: CASSSSLAGGPYNEQFF. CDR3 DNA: TGCGCCAGCAGCTCGTCACTAGCGGGGGGCCCTTACAATGAGCAGTTCTTC.

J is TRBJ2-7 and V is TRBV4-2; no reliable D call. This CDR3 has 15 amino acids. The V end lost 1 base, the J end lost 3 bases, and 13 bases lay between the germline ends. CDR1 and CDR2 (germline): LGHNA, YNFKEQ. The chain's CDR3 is CASSQVVSSVYEQYF. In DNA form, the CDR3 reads TGTGCCAGCAGCCAAGTAGTGTCCAGCGTCTACGAGCAGTACTTC.

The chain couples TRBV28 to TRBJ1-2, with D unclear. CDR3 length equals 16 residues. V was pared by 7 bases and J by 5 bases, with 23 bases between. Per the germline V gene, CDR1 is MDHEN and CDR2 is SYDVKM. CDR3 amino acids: CASKGYWAGLGYGYTF. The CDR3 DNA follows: TGTGCCAGCAAAGGATACTGGGCAGGCCTTGGGTATGGCTACACCTTC.

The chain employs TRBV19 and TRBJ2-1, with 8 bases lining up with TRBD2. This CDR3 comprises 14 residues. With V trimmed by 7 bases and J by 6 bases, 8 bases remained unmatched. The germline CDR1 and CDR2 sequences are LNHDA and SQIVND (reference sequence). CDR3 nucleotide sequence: TGTGCCAGTAATTCGGGAGGGCCTGGCAATGAGCAGTTCTTC. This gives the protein CASNSGGPGNEQFF.

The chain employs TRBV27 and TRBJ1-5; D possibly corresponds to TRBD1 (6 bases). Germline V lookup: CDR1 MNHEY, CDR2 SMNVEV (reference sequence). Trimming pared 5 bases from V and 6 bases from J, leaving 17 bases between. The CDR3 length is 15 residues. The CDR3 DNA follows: TGTGCCAGCAGTCCGACGGGGGGCGGGATTCAGCCCCAGCATTTT. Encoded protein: CASSPTGGGIQPQHF.

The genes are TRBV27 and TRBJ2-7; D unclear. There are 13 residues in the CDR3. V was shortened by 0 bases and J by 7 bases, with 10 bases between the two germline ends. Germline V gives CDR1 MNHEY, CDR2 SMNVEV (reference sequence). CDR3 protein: CASSLSTAGEQYF. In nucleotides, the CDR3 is TGTGCCAGCAGTTTATCAACAGCCGGAGAGCAGTACTTC.

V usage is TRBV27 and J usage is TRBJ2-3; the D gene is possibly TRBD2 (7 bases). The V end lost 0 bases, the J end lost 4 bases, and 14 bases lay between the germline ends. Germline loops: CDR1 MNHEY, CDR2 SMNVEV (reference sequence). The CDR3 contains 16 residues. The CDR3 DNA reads TGTGCCAGCAGTTTATCTCGGGGGGCGGGGTCAGATACGCAGTATTTT. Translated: CASSLSRGAGSDTQYF.